Listed below are T cell receptor beta chains from one sample, sequenced in a study of CD8+ T cells in alopecia areata. Sequenced by immunoSEQ multiplex PCR; TCRdb stores in-frame clones only, minus some. The sample has roughly 190,000 clones, approximately 60% seen once; the top ten hold less than 4%. This specimen was CD4+ T cells sorted from blood, taken at week 4, from a patient treated with tofacitinib. These receptors all stem from a human donor with alopecia areata. Each CDR3 is given with its conserved first and last residue. The D gene is left open where the match is weak. The listing skips clone size in some rows; elsewhere it reads once, few, many or a size class.

V gene,D gene,clone size,J gene,CDR3 DNA,CDR3 protein
TRBV7-6,.,few,TRBJ2-1,TGTGCCAGCACCCCTCTAGTGGGGGGGGCAGGGGATGAGCAGTTCTTC,CASTPLVGGAGDEQFF
TRBV5-4,TRBD1,few,TRBJ2-1,TGTGCCAGCAGCTTGGACAGGGGAACCTACAATGAGCAGTTCTTC,CASSLDRGTYNEQFF
TRBV2,.,.,TRBJ1-5,TGTGCCAGCAGCCCCCGGTCGGGGACAAATCAGCCCCAGCATTTT,CASSPRSGTNQPQHF
TRBV29-1,.,.,TRBJ2-7,TGCAGCGTCCGAGGATTTAGCTCCTATGAGCAGTACTTC,CSVRGFSSYEQYF
TRBV5-6,.,.,TRBJ2-1,TGTGCCAGCAGCCCAACGGGACACTCCTACAATGAGCAGTTCTTC,CASSPTGHSYNEQFF
TRBV30,.,.,TRBJ2-4,TGTGCCTGGAGCGGAGGAGCCAAAAACATTCAGTACTTC,CAWSGGAKNIQYF
TRBV27,.,.,TRBJ2-5,TGTGCCAGCAGACCGCCCTTCCAAGAGACCCAGTACTTC,CASRPPFQETQYF
TRBV11-2,.,.,TRBJ2-5,TGTGCCAGCAGAACAGGGAGGCACCAAGAGACCCAGTACTTC,CASRTGRHQETQYF
TRBV6-5,.,.,TRBJ1-6,TGTGCCAGCAGTTCAAGGGATAATTCACCCCTCCACTTT,CASSSRDNSPLHF
TRBV7-2,.,.,TRBJ2-3,TGTGCCAGCAGCTTAGGGACTTTTACAGATACGCAGTATTTT,CASSLGTFTDTQYF
TRBV10-3,.,few,TRBJ2-3,TGTGCCATCAGTGATACGGGAAGTAGCACAGATACGCAGTATTTT,CAISDTGSSTDTQYF
TRBV11-3,.,.,TRBJ2-2,TGTGCCAGCAGCGAGGTCTACGCGAACACCGGGGAGCTGTTTTTT,CASSEVYANTGELFF
TRBV4-1,.,.,TRBJ2-3,TGCGCCAGCAGCCAAGATAGGGCCCGGACAGACAGGCCTAGCACAGATACGCAGTATTTT,CASSQDRARTDRPSTDTQYF
TRBV6-6,.,.,TRBJ2-6,TGTGCCAGCAGTTACGGAGGGAATTCCGGGGCCAACGTCCTGACTTTC,CASSYGGNSGANVLTF
TRBV6-1,.,.,TRBJ2-7,TGTGCCAGCAGTGAGACGGGCGTACGTGAGCAGTACTTC,CASSETGVREQYF
TRBV27,.,.,TRBJ2-5,TGTGCCAGCAGTTCCCCGATGAGGGGGGGCCGCCAAGAGACCCAGTACTTC,CASSSPMRGGRQETQYF
TRBV29-1,TRBD1,few,TRBJ1-5,TGCAGCGTGGGGGACAGGGGAGGGCAGCCCCAGCATTTT,CSVGDRGGQPQHF
TRBV4-1,.,.,TRBJ2-7,TGCGCCAGCAGCCAAAGACAGGTCTCCTACGAGCAGTACTTC,CASSQRQVSYEQYF
TRBV9,TRBD2,.,TRBJ2-5,TGTGCCAGCAGTGGCGTTCTAGCGGGGGGAGAGACCCAGTACTTC,CASSGVLAGGETQYF
TRBV7-2,TRBD2,.,TRBJ2-2,TGTGCCAGCAGCTCTAGCGGGGGCCTCCCCGGGGAGCTGTTTTTT,CASSSSGGLPGELFF
TRBV15,.,.,TRBJ2-6,TGTGCCACCAGCAGAGATAACGGGGGGGCCAACGTCCTGACTTTC,CATSRDNGGANVLTF
TRBV27,.,.,TRBJ1-1,TGTGCCAGCAGCCAAGGGGGGAGGGGGAACACTGAAGCTTTCTTT,CASSQGGRGNTEAFF
TRBV5-1,.,.,TRBJ1-5,TGCGCCAGCAGCTACGACGGCGAGGGCGCCCAGCATTTT,CASSYDGEGAQHF
TRBV30,TRBD1,few,TRBJ2-7,TGTGCCTGGCGGACAGGGGGTACTCTCTCCCCATACTACGAGCAGTACTTC,CAWRTGGTLSPYYEQYF
TRBV30,TRBD2,.,TRBJ2-1,TGTGCCTGGAGTGTAACTAGCGGGTGGGAGCAGTTCTTC,CAWSVTSGWEQFF
TRBV15,.,few,TRBJ2-5,TGTGCCACCAGCAGTCCCCAGGGGGGGACCCAGTACTTC,CATSSPQGGTQYF
TRBV4-2,.,.,TRBJ1-4,TGTGCCAGCAGCCAAGGGTCAGGGGACTATGAAAAACTGTTTTTT,CASSQGSGDYEKLFF
TRBV30,.,.,TRBJ1-1,TGTGCCTGGAGCCGCCACACAGGGAACACTGAAGCTTTCTTT,CAWSRHTGNTEAFF
TRBV27,TRBD1,.,TRBJ1-2,TGTGCCAGCAGTCCTGGGACAGAGAGAAACTATGGCTACACCTTC,CASSPGTERNYGYTF
TRBV5-1,.,.,TRBJ2-6,TGCGCCAGCAGCTTGGCGGAAGGGGCCGGGGCCAACGTCCTGACTTTC,CASSLAEGAGANVLTF
TRBV20-1,.,.,TRBJ1-1,TGCAGTGCTAGTGATCGCACTGAAGCTTTCTTT,CSASDRTEAFF
TRBV10-3,.,few,TRBJ1-1,TGTGCCATCAGTGAGTCCCCGGCAGACGGAACGAACACTGAAGCTTTCTTT,CAISESPADGTNTEAFF
TRBV27,TRBD1,.,TRBJ1-2,TGTGCCAGCAGCCTCACTGACAGGGTTCGAAGCTACACCTTC,CASSLTDRVRSYTF
TRBV28,.,few,TRBJ2-1,TGTGCCAGCAGTCGTCCACTCCCCAATGAGCAGTTCTTC,CASSRPLPNEQFF
TRBV6-5,TRBD2,.,TRBJ2-7,TGTGCCAGCAGTCTAGCGGGGGCTAGTGAGCAGTACTTC,CASSLAGASEQYF
TRBV2,.,.,TRBJ2-5,TGTGCCAGCAGCCCCCAGGAGACCCAGTACTTC,CASSPQETQYF
TRBV29-1,TRBD2,.,TRBJ2-7,TGCAGCGTTGGTACGGGGGGTAGAACCTACGAGCAGTACTTC,CSVGTGGRTYEQYF
TRBV5-1,TRBD2,.,TRBJ2-1,TGCGCCAGCAGCCCGAAGTCCGGGGGGGCCTACAATGAGCAGTTCTTC,CASSPKSGGAYNEQFF
TRBV7-6,TRBD2,.,TRBJ2-3,TGTGCCAGCAGTCAAACCGGCGGGGGTAGTCCAGATACGCAGTATTTT,CASSQTGGGSPDTQYF
TRBV18,.,.,TRBJ2-7,TGTGCCAGCTCACCACGGGACTACGAGCAGTACTTC,CASSPRDYEQYF
TRBV10-3,TRBD1,few,TRBJ1-2,TGTGCCATCACCACTGGGACAGGGGTTGACTATGGCTACACCTTC,CAITTGTGVDYGYTF
TRBV4-1,.,.,TRBJ2-7,TGCGCCAGCAGCCAAGACACGCCCTACGAGCAGTACTTC,CASSQDTPYEQYF
TRBV20-1,TRBD1,.,TRBJ2-7,TGCAGTGCTAGAGATCAGGGGGCTCAGTACTTC,CSARDQGAQYF
TRBV7-9,.,few,TRBJ1-2,TGTGCCAGCAGACTGGACGGGCGCTATGGCTACACCTTC,CASRLDGRYGYTF
TRBV29-1,.,few,TRBJ2-5,TGCAGCGGGAGGCAGGAAGAGACCCAGTACTTC,CSGRQEETQYF
TRBV6-1,.,few,TRBJ2-7,TGTGCCAGCAGCCAGACCCGGTACGAGCAGTACTTC,CASSQTRYEQYF
TRBV29-1,TRBD1,few,TRBJ2-7,TGCAGCGTGCCCGGGACAGGACTCTACGAGCAGTACTTC,CSVPGTGLYEQYF
TRBV10-3,TRBD2,.,TRBJ2-3,TGTGCCATCAGTGTCGCGGGGGGGCCGGTAGATACGCAGTATTTT,CAISVAGGPVDTQYF
TRBV9,.,.,TRBJ1-1,TGTGCCAGCAGCGATAGGCAGAAGGGTGAAGCTTTCTTT,CASSDRQKGEAFF
TRBV11-2,.,few,TRBJ1-2,TGTGCCAGCACCTCCGGACGGTGGGACTATGGCTACACCTTC,CASTSGRWDYGYTF
TRBV5-1,.,.,TRBJ1-1,TGCGCCAGCAGCCGAGGACAGAAGGCTGAAGCTTTCTTT,CASSRGQKAEAFF
TRBV7-9,.,few,TRBJ2-2,TGTGCCAGCATCCCGGCGGAGGGGGAGCTGTTTTTT,CASIPAEGELFF
TRBV9,TRBD2,.,TRBJ2-5,TGTGCCAGCAGCGTATCTAGCGGGGGGGGAGCGGAGACCCAGTACTTC,CASSVSSGGGAETQYF